The 4 T cell receptor beta chains below all came from one sample that was sequenced in a study of T cells after yellow fever vaccination. TCRdb reanalysed the 5' RACE reads using MiXCR and keeps one entry per CDR3 protein. The table includes about 160,000 distinct CDR3 sequences, around 7.3% detected once. The source was CD4+ T cells sorted from PBMCs, collected about 5 days after the first yellow fever vaccination. These receptors originate from a man aged 18-30 years who received the YFV17D yellow fever vaccine.

In its sample, this clonotype was seen many times. The genes are TRBV7-2 and TRBJ2-3; 9 bases agree with TRBD2. Germline lookup yields CDR1 SGHTA and CDR2 FQGNSA. J was trimmed by 1 base and V by 7 bases; bases with no gene match: 12. CDR3 length equals 17 residues. CDR3 sequence reads: CASTLTRIAGGTDTQYF. CDR3 in DNA: TGTGCCAGCACCCTAACCCGGATAGCGGGGGGCACAGATACGCAGTATTTT.

V is TRBV30 and J is TRBJ2-7, with a tentative D call TRBD2 (6 bases). Germline CDR1 is GTSNPN and CDR2 is SVGIG (reference sequence). CDR3 length: 14 residues. V was pared by 2 bases and J by 5 bases, with 16 bases between. This CDR3 reads CAWSPGLPLNEQYF. Here the CDR3 DNA reads TGTGCCTGGAGTCCCGGACTACCTTTAAACGAGCAGTACTTC.

There are many counts of this clonotype. This chain links TRBV6-5 with TRBJ2-7; 11 nucleotides line up with TRBD1. The germline gives CDR1 MNHEY, CDR2 SVGAGI. With 4 bases clipped from V and 2 bases from J, the junction kept 4 bases outside the gene matches. CDR3 length: 15 amino acids. CDR3 DNA: TGTGCCAGCAGTTCGCCGGGACAGGGGGCCTACGAGCAGTACGTC. Translation gives CASSSPGQGAYEQYV.

This clonotype was counted at least ten times. The chain couples TRBV2 to TRBJ2-5; D is perhaps TRBD1 (6 bases). Germline V gene sequence: CDR1 SNHLY, CDR2 FYNNEI. V lost 10 bases and J lost 9, with 15 bases in between. This CDR3 region has 11 residues. CDR3 sequence (DNA): TGTGCCATACAAGCTGAGGGGGCCCAGTACTTC. This gives the protein CAIQAEGAQYF.